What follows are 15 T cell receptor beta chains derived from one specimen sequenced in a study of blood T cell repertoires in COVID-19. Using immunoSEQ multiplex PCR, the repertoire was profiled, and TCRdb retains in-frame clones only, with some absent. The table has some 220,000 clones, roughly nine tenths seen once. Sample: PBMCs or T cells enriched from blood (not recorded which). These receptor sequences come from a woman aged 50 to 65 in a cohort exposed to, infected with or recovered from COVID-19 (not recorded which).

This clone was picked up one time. As DNA, the CDR3 is TGCAGCGTTGAAGCCGACGACAGCTATGGCTACACCTTC. Translated, it gives CSVEADDSYGYTF. The chain carries TRBV29-1 and TRBJ1-2; maybe TRBD1 (5 bases). The CDR3 sequence is 13 residues long. V was cut by 1 base and J by 4 bases, with 10 bases left in between. In germline, CDR1 is SQVTM, CDR2 ANQGSEA.

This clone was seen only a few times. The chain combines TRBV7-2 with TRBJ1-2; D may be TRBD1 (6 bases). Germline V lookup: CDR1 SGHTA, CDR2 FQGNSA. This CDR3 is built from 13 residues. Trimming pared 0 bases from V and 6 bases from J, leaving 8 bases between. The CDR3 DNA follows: TGTGCCAGCAGCTTAGCGGCAGGGGATGGCTACACCTTC. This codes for CASSLAAGDGYTF.

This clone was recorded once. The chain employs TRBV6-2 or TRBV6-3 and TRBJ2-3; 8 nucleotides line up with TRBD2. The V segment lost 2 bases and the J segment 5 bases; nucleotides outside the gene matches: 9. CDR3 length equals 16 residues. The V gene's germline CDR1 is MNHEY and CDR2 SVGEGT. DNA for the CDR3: TGTGCCAGCAGTTACAAGGCGGGGGGCCTTGAAGATACGCAGTATTTT. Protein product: CASSYKAGGLEDTQYF.

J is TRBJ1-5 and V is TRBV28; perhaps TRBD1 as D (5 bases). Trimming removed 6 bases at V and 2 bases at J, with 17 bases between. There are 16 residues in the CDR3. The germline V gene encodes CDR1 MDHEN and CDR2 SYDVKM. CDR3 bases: TGTGCCAGCAGCCCCGAAGCAGGGAGGGGCAATCAGCCCCAGCATTTT. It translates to CASSPEAGRGNQPQHF.

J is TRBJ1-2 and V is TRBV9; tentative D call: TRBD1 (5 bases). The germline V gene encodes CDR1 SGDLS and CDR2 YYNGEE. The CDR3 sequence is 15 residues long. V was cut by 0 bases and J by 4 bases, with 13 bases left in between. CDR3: CASSVAPGRTYGYTF. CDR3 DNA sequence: TGTGCCAGCAGCGTAGCACCAGGGCGGACCTATGGCTACACCTTC. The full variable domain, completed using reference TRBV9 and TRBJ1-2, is DSGVTQTPKHLITATGQRVTLRCSPRSGDLSVYWYQQSLDQGLQFLIQYYNGEERAKGNILERFSAQQFPDLHSELNLSSLELGDSALYFCASSVAPGRTYGYTFGSGTRLTVV.

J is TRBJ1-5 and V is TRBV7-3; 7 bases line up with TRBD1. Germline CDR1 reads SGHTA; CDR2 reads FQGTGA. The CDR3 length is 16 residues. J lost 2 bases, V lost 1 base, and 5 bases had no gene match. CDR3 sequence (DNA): TGTGCCAGCAGCTTAAGACAGGGTAACGGCAATCAGCCCCAGCATTTT. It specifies CASSLRQGNGNQPQHF.

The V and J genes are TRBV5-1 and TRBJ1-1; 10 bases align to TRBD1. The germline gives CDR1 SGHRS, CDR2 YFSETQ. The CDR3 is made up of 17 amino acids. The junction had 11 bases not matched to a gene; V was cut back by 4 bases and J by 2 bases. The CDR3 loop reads CASSPWTGGLLNTEAFF. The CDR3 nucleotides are TGCGCCAGCAGCCCCTGGACAGGGGGTCTCCTCAACACTGAAGCTTTCTTT.

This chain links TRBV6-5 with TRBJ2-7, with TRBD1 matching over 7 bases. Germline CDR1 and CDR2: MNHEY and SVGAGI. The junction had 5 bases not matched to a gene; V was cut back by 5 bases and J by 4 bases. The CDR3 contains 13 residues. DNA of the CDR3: TGTGCCAGCAGTAAGGGACAGCAGTACGAGCAGTACTTC. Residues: CASSKGQQYEQYF.

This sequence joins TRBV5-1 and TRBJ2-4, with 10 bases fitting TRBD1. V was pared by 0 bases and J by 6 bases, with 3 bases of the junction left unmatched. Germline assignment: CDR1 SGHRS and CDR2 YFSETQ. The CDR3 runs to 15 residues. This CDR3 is CASSLGQGASNIQYF. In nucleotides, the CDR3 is TGCGCCAGCAGCTTGGGACAGGGGGCTTCAAACATTCAGTACTTC.

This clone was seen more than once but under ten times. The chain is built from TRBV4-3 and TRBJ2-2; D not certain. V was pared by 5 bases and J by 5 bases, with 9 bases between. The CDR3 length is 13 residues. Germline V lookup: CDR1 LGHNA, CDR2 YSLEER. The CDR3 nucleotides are TGCGCCAGCAGCAAACTGCGGACCGGGGAGCTGTTTTTT. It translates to CASSKLRTGELFF.

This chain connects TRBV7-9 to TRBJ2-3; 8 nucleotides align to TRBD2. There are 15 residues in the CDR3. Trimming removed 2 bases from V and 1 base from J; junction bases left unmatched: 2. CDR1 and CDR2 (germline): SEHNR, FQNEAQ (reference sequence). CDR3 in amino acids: CASSLNSGGTDTQYF. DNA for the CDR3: TGTGCCAGCAGCTTAAATAGCGGGGGCACAGATACGCAGTATTTT.

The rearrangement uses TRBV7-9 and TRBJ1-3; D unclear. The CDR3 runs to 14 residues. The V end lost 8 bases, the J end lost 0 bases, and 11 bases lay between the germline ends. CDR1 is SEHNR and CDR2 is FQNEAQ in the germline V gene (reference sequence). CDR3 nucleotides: TGTGCCAGCGATCGACAACGCTCTGGAAACACCATATATTTT. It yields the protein CASDRQRSGNTIYF.

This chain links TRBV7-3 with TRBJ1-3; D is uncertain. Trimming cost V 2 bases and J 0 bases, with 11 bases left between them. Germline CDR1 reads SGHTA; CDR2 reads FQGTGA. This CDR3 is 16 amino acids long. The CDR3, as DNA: TGTGCCAGCAGCTTAGGTCCGCCCAGCTCTGGAAACACCATATATTTT. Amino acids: CASSLGPPSSGNTIYF.

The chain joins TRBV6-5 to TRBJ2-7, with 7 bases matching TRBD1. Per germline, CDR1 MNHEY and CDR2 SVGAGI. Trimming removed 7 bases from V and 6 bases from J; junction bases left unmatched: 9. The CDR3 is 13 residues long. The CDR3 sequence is CASTDRDGGEQYF. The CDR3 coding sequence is TGTGCCAGCACCGACAGGGATGGCGGCGAGCAGTACTTC.

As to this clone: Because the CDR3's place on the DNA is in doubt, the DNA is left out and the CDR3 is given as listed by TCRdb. CDR3 amino acids: CASSPPFAGGNENTEAFF. The chain combines TRBV21-1 with TRBJ1-1; TRBD1, the table's D call, was not compared with the DNA. TRBV21-1 constitutes a pseudogene. The CDR3 length equals 18 residues, ends included.